Included here is one T cell receptor (beta chain) sequence, with context. Its target is not known. The data stem from a study of blood T cells in healthy people across ages. Findings and caveats of the study: PBMC samples, being unsorted, prevented any conclusive comparison of naive and antigen-experienced cells. Fewer expanded clones and more diversity marked long-lived versus aged donors.

Through a sample-barcoded 5' primer and a J-beta primer mix, a second PCR was run for about 7 to 12 cycles. A 12-random-nucleotide template-switch adaptor tagged each cDNA molecule. From the 5' RACE reads, TCRdb called clonotypes with MiXCR, one entry per CDR3 protein. This sample has roughly 730,000 distinct CDR3 sequences, with around 50% found just once. Sample donors were healthy Caucasian individuals that came from Russia, aged roughly 6 to 95. Trimming took 0 bases from V and 7 from J, leaving 15 bases between them. CDR3 length: 16 residues. Germline V gene lookup returns CDR1 LGHDT and CDR2 YNNKEL (reference sequence).

The sequence derives from a man aged 40-49 years in good health. The sample comprised blood. The chain employs TRBV3-1 and TRBJ1-4; unclear D gene. As DNA, the CDR3 is TGTGCCAGCAGCCAAGAATTAAGCCTTATAAGTGAAAAACTGTTTTTT. Encoded protein: CASSQELSLISEKLFF.